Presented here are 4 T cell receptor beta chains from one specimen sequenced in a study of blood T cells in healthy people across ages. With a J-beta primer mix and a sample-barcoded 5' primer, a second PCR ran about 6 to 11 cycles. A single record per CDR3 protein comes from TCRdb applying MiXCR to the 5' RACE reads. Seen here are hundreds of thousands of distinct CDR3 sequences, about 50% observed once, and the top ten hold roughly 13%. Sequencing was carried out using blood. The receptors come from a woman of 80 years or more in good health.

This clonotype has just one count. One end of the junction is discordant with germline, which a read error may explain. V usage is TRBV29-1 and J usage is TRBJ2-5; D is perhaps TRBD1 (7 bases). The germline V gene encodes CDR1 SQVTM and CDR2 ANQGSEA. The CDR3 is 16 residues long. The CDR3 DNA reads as TGCGGCGTTGGGGTTCTCCCAGGGGGGCTTGCAGAGACCCAGTACTTC. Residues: CGVGVLPGGLAETQYF.

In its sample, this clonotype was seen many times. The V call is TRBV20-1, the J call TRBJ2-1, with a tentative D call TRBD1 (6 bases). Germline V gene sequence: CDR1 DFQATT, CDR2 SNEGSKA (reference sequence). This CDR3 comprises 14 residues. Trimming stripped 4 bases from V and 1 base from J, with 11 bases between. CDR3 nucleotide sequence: TGCAGTGCTATTGGGGGCCCTTCCTACAATGAGCAGTTCTTC. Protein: CSAIGGPSYNEQFF.

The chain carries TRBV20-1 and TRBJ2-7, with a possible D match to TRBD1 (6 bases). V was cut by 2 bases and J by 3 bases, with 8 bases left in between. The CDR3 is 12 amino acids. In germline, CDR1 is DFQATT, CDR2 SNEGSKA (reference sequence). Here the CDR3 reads CSARFRGYEQYF. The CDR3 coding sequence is TGCAGTGCTAGATTCAGGGGCTACGAGCAGTACTTC.

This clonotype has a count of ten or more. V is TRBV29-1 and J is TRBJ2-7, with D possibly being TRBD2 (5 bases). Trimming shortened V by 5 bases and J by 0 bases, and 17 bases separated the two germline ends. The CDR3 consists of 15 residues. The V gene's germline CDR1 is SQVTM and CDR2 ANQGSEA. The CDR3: CSVRSGADSSYEQYF. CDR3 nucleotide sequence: TGCAGCGTTAGGTCAGGCGCGGACTCCTCCTACGAGCAGTACTTC.